A single TCR beta chain is shown here with its context. No antigen is known for it. There are no base qualities to consult, and no much larger clone falls within one base. Sample time point, as interpreted from the label and publication: baseline before first vaccination. The vaccinee samples were drawn from two UK trials, COV001 and COV002, one of which was a single-blind randomized controlled phase 2/3 trial testing AZD1222 (ChAdOx1 nCoV-19) in healthy adults. For TCRbeta chain sequencing, PBMC samples from trial participants were taken at day 0 and at day 28 after the second dose. Inclusive of the bounding cysteine and phenylalanine, the CDR3 is 17 residues long. The DNA shown is the 51-base CDR3, in frame from base 1. The junction shows trimming of 1 base on V and 5 bases on J, and the gene matches do not reach 11 bases of it. The germline V gene encodes CDR1 SGHDN and CDR2 FVKESK. The data originate from a study of T cell responses to AZD1222 COVID-19 vaccine (dated by TCRdb to the early 2020s). Broadly, across the study: Because spike-specific TCR depth and breadth did not differ between the two schedules, AZD1222 recipients who got a second dose at roughly 4 weeks were pooled with those who got a second dose at roughly 12 weeks. TCR sequencing covered fewer than 250 trial participants: 200 to 220 given two doses of AZD1222 and 26 given two doses of MenACWY control vaccine. Trial participants were enrolled by age into 18-55, 56-69 and 70-plus year subgroups, with approximately 150, 28 and 58 TCR-sequenced participants respectively.

Broader findings and caveats from the paper: Vaccine-associated CD4 TCRs spanned the whole spike protein, with dominant responses in regions 160-218 and 743-854. Most participants were white British and females outnumbered males, and the authors suggested that clonal diversity may have been underestimated. Conclusions about previously exposed vaccinees are limited because only six or seven AZD1222 recipients were SARS-CoV-2 seropositive at baseline. In the small 56-69-year group, the increase in depth fell short of significance, most likely because of low power. No day 14 peak-response samples were available, so repertoires were characterized only after the peak T cell response. After two AZD1222 doses, both the breadth and the depth of spike-specific TCRs were significantly higher than at day 0 and than in MenACWY recipients. Reportedly, close to half of the unique spike-specific TCRs recognized epitopes lying outside the regions that are mutated in the B.1.351 and B.1.1.7 variants.

The CDR3 regions of human TCRbeta chains were analyzed by immunosequencing. Per the original workflow: Repertoire TCRs were matched against a reference library of SARS-CoV-2-specific TCRs generated with the MIRA antigen-specificity platform. Breadth was defined as the fraction of unique TCRs that were SARS-CoV-2-associated, and depth was defined as the fraction of total T cells that were SARS-CoV-2-associated. Using the MIRA data, each spike-specific TCR was assigned both to the spike region to which the TCR was reactive and to a CD4 or CD8 class. Log10-transformed breadth and depth values were compared by one-way ANOVA with Sidak's multiple comparisons tests. Sourced from immuneACCESS, this table was stored by TCRdb with only in-frame sequences that have V and J called. A share of the clones is absent; for the studies checked, an unresolved V gene accounts for under half, and the remainder has no known explanation. Clone size and V and J calls were adopted from that table, with D and trimming inferred from the DNA. The sample table contains 150,000 to 200,000 clones; only one count was recorded for about 89% of them. The top ten hold 1.5% to 2% of the sample.

The receptor was derived from an adult in good health. The sequencing used peripheral blood, collected on day 0 of AZD1222 vaccination. The chain couples TRBV14 to TRBJ2-3, with 8 middle bases fitting TRBD2. The CDR3 protein: CASSQGSTSGSLDTQYF. Here is the DNA: TGTGCCAGCAGCCAAGGATCCACTAGCGGTTCCTTAGATACGCAGTATTTT.